This T cell receptor (beta chain) was found in a study of blood T cell repertoires in COVID-19. Study-level background: From T cells, B-cell-depleted T cells, or PBMCs came the material, which was cDNA or gDNA.

CDR1 is SQVTM and CDR2 is ANQGSEA in the germline V gene. With 1 base clipped from V and 5 bases from J, the junction kept 9 bases outside the gene matches. CDR3 size: 15 residues. Using immunoSEQ multiplex PCR, the repertoire was profiled, and TCRdb retains in-frame clones only, with some absent. This sample has around 140,000 clones, with over 70% found just once. V is TRBV29-1 and J is TRBJ1-2; TRBD1 matches 8 bases. This TCR was sampled from a man of 80 years or more with acute or convalescent COVID-19. Sequenced sample: peripheral blood. CDR3 protein: CSVEVLDRGEYGYTF. In nucleotides, the CDR3 is TGCAGCGTTGAAGTCCTCGACAGGGGAGAGTATGGCTACACCTTC. Full variable domain (remainder filled in from reference TRBV29-1 and TRBJ1-2): SAVISQKPSRDICQRGTSLTIQCQVDSQVTMMFWYRQQPGQSLTLIATANQGSEATYESGFVIDKFPISRPNLTFSTLTVSNMSPEDSSIYLCSVEVLDRGEYGYTFGSGTRLTVV.